A single sample gave rise to the 28 T cell receptor beta chains below, sequenced in a study of blood T cell repertoires in COVID-19 (dated by TCRdb to about 2020). Receptors were amplified or captured by the immunoSEQ multiplex PCR assay. TCRdb took this table from immuneACCESS and kept in-frame rearrangements with V and J called. Such tables lack part of the clones; where checked against another copy, unresolved V genes explain under half of the gap, and the rest is unexplained. The sample table records more than 200,000 clones; 84% of these occur just once. Roughly a tenth of the sample lies in the top ten. The sequencing sample was made of peripheral blood. All receptors come from a woman aged 80 or older with COVID-19, enrolled during active disease.

This clone showed up just once. The chain carries TRBV12-3 or TRBV12-4 and TRBJ1-2; 8 nucleotides agree with TRBD1. V lost 7 bases to trimming and J lost 6 bases; unmatched junction nucleotides: 4. The CDR3 runs to 12 residues. CDR3 in amino acids: CASTQGAHGYTF. CDR3 sequence (DNA): TGTGCCAGCACCCAGGGGGCGCATGGCTACACCTTC.

This rearrangement joins TRBV10-3 to TRBJ2-5, with TRBD2 matching over 13 bases. The CDR3 sequence is 14 residues long. The ends lost 10 bases at V and 4 bases at J; junction bases unmatched: 6. CDR1 ENHRY and CDR2 SYGVKD come from the germline V gene. CDR3 in DNA: TGTGCCACCGGGACTAGCGGGGAACGAGAGACCCAGTACTTC. This translates into CATGTSGERETQYF.

This chain uses TRBV21-1 with TRBJ2-6; TRBD2, the D gene given by the table, was not confirmed from the DNA. TRBV21-1 is noted as a pseudogene. CDR3 length: 16 amino acids. The CDR3 loop reads CASSKKHCSGANVLTF. CDR3 sequence (DNA): TGTGCCAGCAGCAAAAAGCATTGCTCTGGGGCCAACGTCCTGACTTTC.

A few counts support this clone. This rearrangement joins TRBV5-1 to TRBJ1-2, with 9 bases fitting TRBD1. Trimming removed 0 bases from V and 8 bases from J; junction bases left unmatched: 5. Germline assignment: CDR1 SGHRS and CDR2 YFSETQ. The length of the CDR3 is 14 residues. The CDR3 spells CASSLETGGRGYTF. The CDR3 nucleotides read TGCGCCAGCAGCTTGGAGACAGGGGGTCGGGGCTACACCTTC.

The chain carries TRBV18 and TRBJ1-2; D is perhaps TRBD1 (6 bases). Germline V gene sequence: CDR1 KGHSH, CDR2 LQKENI. The CDR3 extends over 12 amino acids. V shed 6 bases and J shed 8 bases, with 13 bases lying between them. CDR3 sequence reads: CASSLNREGYTF. Here the CDR3 DNA reads TGTGCCAGCTCTCTGAACAGGGAAGGCTACACCTTC.

This sequence joins TRBV10-3 and TRBJ1-1, with D possibly being TRBD1 (5 bases). With 7 bases removed from V and 3 bases from J, the gap between germline ends came to 12 bases. This CDR3 region has 13 residues. CDR1 is ENHRY and CDR2 is SYGVKD in the germline V gene. The CDR3 DNA follows: TGTGCCATCACTTTCGGGGGGGACACTGAAGCTTTCTTT. This encodes CAITFGGDTEAFF.

This rearrangement joins TRBV6-2 or TRBV6-3 to TRBJ2-1, with 7 bases identical to TRBD1. J gave up 3 bases and V 4 bases, and 0 bases lay outside the gene matches. CDR1 is MNHEY, CDR2 SVGEGT, per germline. The CDR3 runs 13 residues. DNA for the CDR3: TGTGCCAGCAGTTGGGACAGCTACAATGAGCAGTTCTTC. Its protein is CASSWDSYNEQFF.

The chain is built from TRBV24-1 and TRBJ2-7, with TRBD1 matching 9 bases. This CDR3 has 13 amino acids. V was pared by 9 bases and J by 6 bases, with 8 bases of the junction left unmatched. Germline values: CDR1 KGHDR, CDR2 SFDVKD. The CDR3 DNA sequence: TGTGCCACCGGACGGGACAGGGCCCCCGAGCAGTACGTC. Translation: CATGRDRAPEQYV.

The count of this clone is one. This sequence joins TRBV18 and TRBJ1-1, with TRBD1 as a possible D gene (5 bases). Trimming pared 8 bases from V and 4 bases from J, leaving 17 bases between. The CDR3 runs 14 residues. CDR1 is KGHSH, CDR2 LQKENI, per germline. The CDR3 bases are TGTGCCAGCACCCCCCTCCAGGGAAGCACTGAAGCTTTCTTT. Its protein product is CASTPLQGSTEAFF.

A single count supports this clone. V gene TRBV5-4 combines with J gene TRBJ1-5, with TRBD1 identical over 9 bases. CDR1 is SGHNT and CDR2 is YYREEE in the germline V gene (reference sequence). The CDR3 sequence is 16 residues long. The J segment lost 8 bases and the V segment lost 4 bases, leaving 13 bases of the junction unmatched. The CDR3 DNA is TGTGCCAGCAGCGCCGGGACAGGGAGGGAATCAGAGCCCCAGCATTTT. Amino acid sequence: CASSAGTGRESEPQHF. The complete variable domain, with remaining parts taken from reference TRBV5-4 and TRBJ1-5, reads ETGVTQSPTHLIKTRGQQVTLRCSSQSGHNTVSWYQQALGQGPQFIFQYYREEENGRGNFPPRFSGLQFPNYSSELNVNALELDDSALYLCASSAGTGRESEPQHFGDGTRLSIL.

The chain has TRBV20-1 and TRBJ1-2; 8 bases line up with TRBD1. The CDR3 is 11 amino acids. V was clipped by 4 bases and J by 8 bases; unmatched bases: 3. Germline V lookup: CDR1 DFQATT, CDR2 SNEGSKA (reference sequence). CDR3 protein: CSATTGEGYTF. The CDR3 DNA follows: TGCAGTGCTACGACAGGGGAAGGCTACACCTTC.

Remarks on this clone: At one end, the junction sequence differs from germline, possibly due to a read error. This chain connects TRBV4-2 to TRBJ2-2; weak D call: TRBD2 (7 bases). The CDR3 has 18 residues. CDR1 and CDR2 (germline): LGHNA, YNFKEQ. The DNA of the CDR3 is TGTGCCAGCAGCAAAGACGGTAGGCGGGGGCCGAACACCGGGGAGCTGTTTTTT. Its protein is CASSKDGRRGPNTGELFF.

The chain is built from TRBV18 and TRBJ2-5; D call uncertain. The ends were cut back, 0 bases at V and 5 bases at J, with 7 bases in the middle. This CDR3 region has 13 residues. Germline V gene sequence: CDR1 KGHSH, CDR2 LQKENI. For the CDR3, the DNA is TGTGCCAGCTCACCACCGGTTCGGGAGACCCAGTACTTC. Translating it yields CASSPPVRETQYF.

The sample holds a few counts of this clone. The chain employs TRBV2 and TRBJ2-7; tentative D call: TRBD2 (7 bases). Germline CDR1 is SNHLY and CDR2 is FYNNEI. Trimming took 6 bases from V and 3 from J, leaving 24 bases between them. This CDR3 spans 17 amino acids. CDR3 DNA sequence: TGTGCCAGCAGCGAGCGGGACCTACGGGACATCTACTACGAGCAGTACTTC. Protein: CASSERDLRDIYYEQYF.

The gene calls are TRBV5-8 and TRBJ2-5, with 9 bases fitting TRBD2. Germline loops: CDR1 SGHTS, CDR2 YDEGEE. The CDR3 extends over 18 amino acids. Trimming at V came to 0 bases and at J to 4 bases, leaving 13 bases not matched to a gene. The CDR3 coding sequence is TGTGCCAGCAGCTTGGGGGGAGCTAGCGGGGACCTACGAGAGACCCAGTACTTC. It yields the protein CASSLGGASGDLRETQYF.

The chain uses TRBV28 and TRBJ1-4; D may be TRBD1 (5 bases). CDR1 and CDR2 from the germline V gene are MDHEN and SYDVKM. The CDR3 is made up of 15 amino acids. The germline V and J ends were trimmed by 1 base and 8 bases, with 14 bases remaining between them. In nucleotides, the CDR3 is TGTGCCAGCAGTTTATTGGGGCTCAAAGGCGAAAAACTGTTTTTT. Its protein product is CASSLLGLKGEKLFF. Based on the CDR3 plus reference TRBV28 and TRBJ1-4, the full variable domain is DVKVTQSSRYLVKRTGEKVFLECVQDMDHENMFWYRQDPGLGLRLIYFSYDVKMKEKGDIPEGYSVSREKKERFSLILESASTNQTSMYLCASSLLGLKGEKLFFGSGTQLSVL.

This chain links TRBV24-1 with TRBJ2-3; TRBD1 aligns across 11 bases. The junction had 12 bases not matched to a gene; V was cut back by 5 bases and J by 6 bases. This CDR3 is 17 amino acids long. Germline lookup yields CDR1 KGHDR and CDR2 SFDVKD. The CDR3 DNA sequence: TGTGCCACCAGTGGGACAGGGGGCAATCTCTTAGGGGATACGCAGTATTTT. This sequence encodes CATSGTGGNLLGDTQYF.

The gene calls are TRBV6-5 and TRBJ1-2, with D uncertain. The V and J ends lost 10 bases and 4 bases respectively, with 22 bases between them. Germline assignment: CDR1 MNHEY and CDR2 SVGAGI. The CDR3 extends over 15 amino acids. CDR3 nucleotide sequence: TGTGCCATCCGAATGATCGGGGAGGGTGGCTATGGCTACACCTTC. Translation gives CAIRMIGEGGYGYTF.

The chain carries TRBV5-1 and TRBJ2-2; 8 positions match TRBD2. The junction had 5 bases not matched to a gene; V was cut back by 0 bases and J by 4 bases. CDR3 length: 16 amino acids. CDR1 is SGHRS, CDR2 YFSETQ, per germline. In nucleotides, the CDR3 is TGCGCCAGCAGCTTGGTGGCGGGGGGACCCACCGGGGAGCTGTTTTTT. This sequence encodes CASSLVAGGPTGELFF.

The chain carries TRBV2 and TRBJ2-1; possibly TRBD2 for D (5 bases). V was pared by 7 bases and J by 3 bases, with 16 bases between. CDR3 length: 15 residues. The germline gives CDR1 SNHLY, CDR2 FYNNEI. CDR3 sequence (DNA): TGTGCCAGCACCAGCCAGCGGTTTTTCTACAATGAGCAGTTCTTC. Amino acids: CASTSQRFFYNEQFF.

The chain couples TRBV19 to TRBJ2-7; tentatively, D is TRBD1 (6 bases). Germline-derived CDR1 and CDR2 are LNHDA and SQIVND (reference sequence). The ends were cut back, 8 bases at V and 5 bases at J, with 25 bases in the middle. The length of the CDR3 is 16 residues. The CDR3 DNA follows: TGTGCCAGTCAACCCCGCTCAACAGGGCTCCTGGACGAGCAGTACTTC. Translation gives CASQPRSTGLLDEQYF. Filled out from reference TRBV19 and TRBJ2-7, the complete variable domain reads DGGITQSPKYLFRKEGQNVTLSCEQNLNHDAMYWYRQDPGQGLRLIYYSQIVNDFQKGDIAEGYSVSREKKESFPLTVTSAQKNPTAFYLCASQPRSTGLLDEQYFGPGTRLTVT.

In its sample, this clone was seen a few times. The rearrangement uses TRBV28 and TRBJ2-1, with 9 bases matching TRBD2. V shed 7 bases and J 5 bases; nucleotides not matched to a gene: 9. There are 15 residues in the CDR3. In germline, CDR1 is MDHEN, CDR2 SYDVKM. The CDR3 DNA follows: TGTGCCAGCATTTATAGCGGGGGAGCTAACAATGAGCAGTTCTTC. It is translated as CASIYSGGANNEQFF.

This clone was seen only once. The chain joins TRBV6-6 to TRBJ2-1; 10 nucleotides align to TRBD1. Looked up from germline, CDR1 is MNHNY and CDR2 is SVGAGI (reference sequence). After removal of 4 bases from V and 9 bases from J, the junction contained 9 bases not matched to a gene. The CDR3 runs to 15 residues. The CDR3: CASSFRGQGIFEQFF. Written as DNA, the CDR3 is TGTGCCAGCAGTTTCCGGGGACAGGGGATCTTTGAGCAGTTCTTC.

The V gene is TRBV11-1, the J gene TRBJ1-5; no reliable D call. The CDR3 is made up of 13 amino acids. V lost 1 base and J lost 5, with 6 bases in between. From germline, CDR1 is SGHAT and CDR2 FQDESV (reference sequence). CDR3 loop: CASSLVEDQPQHF. As DNA, the CDR3 is TGTGCCAGCAGCTTAGTGGAGGATCAGCCCCAGCATTTT. The variable domain in full, with the rest retrieved from reference TRBV11-1 and TRBJ1-5, is EAEVAQSPRYKITEKSQAVAFWCDPISGHATLYWYRQILGQGPELLVQFQDESVVDDSQLPKDRFSAERLKGVDSTLKIQPAELGDSAMYLCASSLVEDQPQHFGDGTRLSIL.

This clone appeared a single time. The chain employs TRBV6-1 and TRBJ1-1; D is undetermined. The V and J ends lost 2 bases and 0 bases respectively, with 7 bases between them. The CDR3 spans 14 residues. Germline lookup yields CDR1 MNHNS and CDR2 SASEGT. The CDR3 DNA sequence: TGTGCCAGCAGTGAATTTCTTATGAACACTGAAGCTTTCTTT. The encoded protein is CASSEFLMNTEAFF.

The chain is built from TRBV3-1 (or the pseudogene TRBV3-2) and TRBJ1-6; TRBD1 aligns across 7 bases. From germline, CDR1 is LGHDT and CDR2 YNNKEL (reference sequence). The CDR3 is 15 residues long. V lost 2 bases to trimming and J lost 8 bases; unmatched junction nucleotides: 6. CDR3: CASSQSPQGDSPLHF. DNA for the CDR3: TGTGCCAGCAGCCAAAGCCCGCAGGGGGATTCACCCCTCCACTTT.

J is TRBJ2-5 and V is TRBV18; 7 positions match TRBD2. This CDR3 comprises 14 residues. CDR1 is KGHSH and CDR2 is LQKENI in the germline V gene. V dropped 1 base and J dropped 4; count of bases not matched to a gene: 3. The chain's CDR3 is CASSPRLAGETQYF. The CDR3 coding sequence is TGTGCCAGCTCACCACGACTAGCCGGAGAGACCCAGTACTTC.

The chain is built from TRBV5-1 and TRBJ2-3; 7 nucleotides agree with TRBD1. Trimming cost V 0 bases and J 1 base; bases outside gene matches: 5. The germline V gene encodes CDR1 SGHRS and CDR2 YFSETQ. The CDR3 extends over 16 amino acids. This CDR3 is CASSLARGGGTDTQYF. Here the CDR3 DNA reads TGCGCCAGCAGCTTGGCCCGAGGGGGCGGCACAGATACGCAGTATTTT.